These 12 T cell receptor beta chains originate from one sample sequenced in a study of CD8 T cells in Susac syndrome. With random hexamers, 0.5 to 1 ug RNA was reverse transcribed. TCRdb re-called the immunoSEQ multiplex PCR reads with MiXCR, one entry per CDR3 protein. Altogether about 160,000 distinct CDR3 sequences are present, over 85% being singletons, with the ten largest covering about 0.14%. Source material: CD4+ T cells from PBMCs. The receptors originated from a human donor in good health.

The genes are TRBV19 and TRBJ2-3, with TRBD1 matching over 7 bases. V shed 6 bases and J 0 bases; nucleotides not matched to a gene: 6. The V gene's germline CDR1 is LNHDA and CDR2 SQIVND (reference sequence). This CDR3 is 15 amino acids long. In DNA, the CDR3 is TGTGCCAGTAGCCGCAGGGGGTCTAGCACAGATACGCAGTATTTT. Translating it yields CASSRRGSSTDTQYF.

This sequence joins TRBV6-1 and TRBJ2-1; a possible D gene is TRBD2 (6 bases). Germline V gene lookup returns CDR1 MNHNS and CDR2 SASEGT. This CDR3 spans 16 amino acids. Trimming stripped 3 bases from V and 2 bases from J, with 14 bases between. CDR3 DNA sequence: TGTGCCAGCAGTGAGCCCAGGAGGGGACCCTACAATGAGCAGTTCTTC. This translates into CASSEPRRGPYNEQFF.

The chain has TRBV5-6 and TRBJ2-7; possibly TRBD2 for D (5 bases). V was shortened by 1 base and J by 4 bases, with 15 bases between the two germline ends. Germline CDR1 is SGHDT and CDR2 is YYEEEE. The length of the CDR3 is 15 residues. CDR3 sequence (DNA): TGTGCCAGCAGCTTGACGGGCGCGGGCCGGTACGAGCAGTACTTC. Translation: CASSLTGAGRYEQYF. Combining the CDR3 with reference TRBV5-6 and TRBJ2-7 gives the whole variable domain DAGVTQSPTHLIKTRGQQVTLRCSPKSGHDTVSWYQQALGQGPQFIFQYYEEEERQRGNFPDRFSGHQFPNYSSELNVNALLLGDSALYLCASSLTGAGRYEQYFGPGTRLTVT.

This sequence joins TRBV24-1 and TRBJ2-5; D uncertain. Trimming stripped 1 base from V and 5 bases from J, with 13 bases between. CDR1 KGHDR and CDR2 SFDVKD come from the germline V gene. The CDR3 contains 15 residues. CDR3 DNA sequence: TGTGCCACCAGTGATTTCTACCGAGCGCGGGAGACCCAGTACTTC. Amino acid sequence: CATSDFYRARETQYF.

The chain carries TRBV12-3 or TRBV12-4 and TRBJ1-5, with D perhaps TRBD1 (5 bases). The CDR3 spans 13 residues. Trimming shortened V by 2 bases and J by 6 bases, and 8 bases separated the two germline ends. This chain's CDR3 is CASSLLGTQPQHF. CDR3 DNA: TGTGCCAGCAGTTTATTGGGGACTCAGCCCCAGCATTTT.

A single count supports this clonotype. This chain links TRBV7-9 with TRBJ2-5; D possibly uses TRBD1 or TRBD2 (5 bases each). There are 14 residues in the CDR3. CDR1 SEHNR and CDR2 FQNEAQ come from the germline V gene (reference sequence). With 3 bases removed from V and 1 base from J, the gap between germline ends came to 9 bases. Here the CDR3 reads CASSFERGQETQYF. CDR3 coding DNA: TGTGCCAGCAGCTTCGAGAGGGGCCAAGAGACCCAGTACTTC.

This rearrangement joins TRBV2 to TRBJ2-3; 8 bases map to TRBD2. This CDR3 comprises 14 residues. Germline V gene data show CDR1 as SNHLY and CDR2 as FYNNEI. The J segment lost 2 bases and the V segment lost 8 bases, leaving 6 bases of the junction unmatched. CDR3 loop: CASARLATTDTQYF. CDR3 sequence (DNA): TGTGCCAGCGCCCGACTAGCGACCACAGATACGCAGTATTTT.

J is TRBJ2-7 and V is TRBV5-5, with D possibly TRBD1 on 6 matching bases. Deletions cut 6 bases from V and 6 bases from J, with 22 bases between. The CDR3 has 15 residues. The germline V gene has CDR1 SGHKS and CDR2 YYEKEE (reference sequence). CDR3 residues: CASTSGDRSLGEQYF. DNA for the CDR3: TGTGCCAGCACCTCAGGGGACCGATCTTTGGGCGAGCAGTACTTC. Supplemented by reference TRBV5-5 and TRBJ2-7, the full variable domain reads DAGVTQSPTHLIKTRGQQVTLRCSPISGHKSVSWYQQVLGQGPQFIFQYYEKEERGRGNFPDRFSARQFPNYSSELNVNALLLGDSALYLCASTSGDRSLGEQYFGPGTRLTVT.

This rearrangement joins TRBV20-1 to TRBJ2-1, with TRBD2 matching over 10 bases. J lost 5 bases, V lost 6 bases, and 7 bases had no gene match. Germline V gives CDR1 DFQATT, CDR2 SNEGSKA (reference sequence). CDR3 size: 14 residues. The chain's CDR3 is CSAVAGTSDNEQFF. The CDR3 DNA reads TGCAGTGCCGTTGCGGGGACTAGCGACAATGAGCAGTTCTTC.

This clonotype was recorded once. The chain joins TRBV9 to TRBJ2-1; no clear D. The CDR3 sequence is 15 residues long. V lost 0 bases and J 5 bases, leaving 12 bases between the germline ends. The germline V gene has CDR1 SGDLS and CDR2 YYNGEE. The CDR3 reads CASSVVPAEDNEQFF. CDR3 coding DNA: TGTGCCAGCAGCGTAGTGCCAGCAGAAGACAATGAGCAGTTCTTC.

V usage is TRBV12-3 or TRBV12-4 and J usage is TRBJ2-5; 7 bases match TRBD2. This CDR3 region has 15 residues. J lost 1 base, V lost 4 bases, and 6 bases had no gene match. This CDR3 reads CASSSAAGPQETQYF. The CDR3, as DNA: TGTGCCAGCAGTTCCGCAGCGGGGCCCCAAGAGACCCAGTACTTC.

This chain links TRBV29-1 with TRBJ2-1; 9 bases agree with TRBD1. V shed 3 bases and J 4 bases; nucleotides not matched to a gene: 4. The CDR3 length is 14 residues. The germline V gene encodes CDR1 SQVTM and CDR2 ANQGSEA. CDR3 sequence: CSVEDRGRYNEQFF. Written as DNA, the CDR3 is TGCAGCGTTGAGGACAGGGGTCGTTACAATGAGCAGTTCTTC.